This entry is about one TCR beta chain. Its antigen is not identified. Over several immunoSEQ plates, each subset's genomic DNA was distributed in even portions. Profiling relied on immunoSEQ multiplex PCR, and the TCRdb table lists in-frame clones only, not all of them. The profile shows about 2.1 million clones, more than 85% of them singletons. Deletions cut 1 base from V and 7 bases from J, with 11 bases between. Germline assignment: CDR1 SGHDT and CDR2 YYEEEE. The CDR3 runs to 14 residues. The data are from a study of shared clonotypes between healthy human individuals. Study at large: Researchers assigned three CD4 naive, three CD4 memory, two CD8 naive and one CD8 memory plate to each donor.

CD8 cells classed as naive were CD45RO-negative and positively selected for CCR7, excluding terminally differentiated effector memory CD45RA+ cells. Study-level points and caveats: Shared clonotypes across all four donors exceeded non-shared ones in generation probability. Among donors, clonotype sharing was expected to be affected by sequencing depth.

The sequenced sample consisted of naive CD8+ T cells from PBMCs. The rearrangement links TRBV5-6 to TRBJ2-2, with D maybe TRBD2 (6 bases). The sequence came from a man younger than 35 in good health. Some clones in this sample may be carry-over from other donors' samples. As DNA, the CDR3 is TGTGCCAGCAGCTTGTGGAGGGGAAGCGGGGAGCTGTTTTTT. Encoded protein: CASSLWRGSGELFF.